The T cell receptor (beta chain) under discussion was sequenced for a study of Graves' ophthalmopathy and Graves' hyperthyroidism. Whole-study findings and limits: Blood shared most expanded thyroid clonotypes above 0.001 frequency. Discrimination between ophthalmopathy and stable hyperthyroidism by a 13-signature model showed 85% to 90% sensitivity and roughly 81% specificity.

The germline V gene encodes CDR1 GTSNPN and CDR2 SVGIG (reference sequence). This CDR3 has 17 residues. Trimming cost V 2 bases and J 0 bases, with 20 bases left between them. On this clonotype: Its specificity is not known.

Amplification from RNA transcripts yielded the TCR beta CDR3 regions. The workflow started with a first-round RT-PCR run with HTBI primers and then moved on to a second-round multiplex PCR. TCRdb re-called the multiplex PCR reads with MiXCR, one entry per CDR3 protein. Among 200,000 to 250,000 distinct CDR3 sequences listed, 20% to 25% were seen once. Source material: peripheral blood. This receptor was obtained from a woman between 50 and 59 years old with Graves' ophthalmopathy. J is TRBJ2-7 and V is TRBV30, with D unresolved. In nucleotides, the CDR3 is TGTGCCTGGAGTAGAGGCCAGCTTAGCTCCTTCTCCTACGAGCAGTACTTC. Translation: CAWSRGQLSSFSYEQYF. The full variable domain, rest sourced from reference TRBV30 and TRBJ2-7, is SQTIHQWPATLVQPVGSPLSLECTVEGTSNPNLYWYRQAAGRGLQLLFYSVGIGQISSEVPQNLSASRPQDRQFILSSKKLLLSDSGFYLCAWSRGQLSSFSYEQYFGPGTRLTVT.